These 9 T cell receptor beta chains share one sample of origin, sequenced in a study of blood T cell repertoires in COVID-19 (dated by TCRdb to 2020 to 2021). The library was obtained by the immunoSEQ multiplex PCR assay. Sourced from immuneACCESS, this table was stored by TCRdb with only in-frame sequences that have V and J called. A share of the clones is absent; for the studies checked, an unresolved V gene accounts for under half, and the remainder has no known explanation. For this sample the table gives under 200,000 clones, of which about 82% were detected only once. Approximately 0.97% of the sample belongs to the ten largest clones. The material sequenced was peripheral blood. These receptors originate from a man in his sixties with COVID-19, enrolled during active disease.

The chain couples TRBV4-3 to TRBJ2-7; tentative D call: TRBD1 (5 bases). V shed 0 bases and J shed 3 bases, with 12 bases lying between them. This CDR3 is 15 amino acids long. The germline V gene has CDR1 LGHNA and CDR2 YSLEER. CDR3 in amino acids: CASSQESRVNYEQYF. The CDR3 coding sequence is TGCGCCAGCAGCCAAGAGTCCAGGGTTAACTACGAGCAGTACTTC.

V gene TRBV6-5 combines with J gene TRBJ1-5, with D maybe TRBD1 (5 bases). Germline CDR1 MNHEY, CDR2 SVGAGI. The CDR3 runs to 15 residues. V was shortened by 7 bases and J by 7 bases, with 20 bases between the two germline ends. The CDR3 region is CASKAGSGDGQPQHF. In DNA form, the CDR3 reads TGTGCCAGCAAGGCGGGATCCGGGGACGGCCAGCCCCAGCATTTT.

This chain connects TRBV3-1 (or the pseudogene TRBV3-2) to TRBJ1-1; 10 nucleotides match TRBD1. Germline V gene lookup returns CDR1 LGHDT and CDR2 YNNKEL (reference sequence). The V segment lost 4 bases and the J segment 1 base; nucleotides outside the gene matches: 3. CDR3 length: 15 residues. The CDR3 reads CASSLGTGANTEAFF. DNA for the CDR3: TGTGCCAGCAGCCTGGGGACAGGGGCGAACACTGAAGCTTTCTTT.

DNA for the CDR3: TGTGCCAGCAGCGCCGGGACTAGCGGTAACAATGAGCAGTTCTTC. Residues: CASSAGTSGNNEQFF. The genes are TRBV9 and TRBJ2-1; TRBD2 matches at 11 bases. Germline assignment: CDR1 SGDLS and CDR2 YYNGEE. Unmatched junction bases numbered 4, after V lost 3 bases and J lost 5 bases. The CDR3 totals 15 residues. Based on the CDR3 plus reference TRBV9 and TRBJ2-1, the full variable domain is DSGVTQTPKHLITATGQRVTLRCSPRSGDLSVYWYQQSLDQGLQFLIQYYNGEERAKGNILERFSAQQFPDLHSELNLSSLELGDSALYFCASSAGTSGNNEQFFGPGTRLTVL.

This clone was recorded once. V gene TRBV28 combines with J gene TRBJ1-6; possible D gene TRBD1, 5 bases. Germline-derived CDR1 and CDR2 are MDHEN and SYDVKM. V was trimmed by 2 bases and J by 10 bases, leaving 12 bases between them. CDR3 length: 14 amino acids. CDR3 protein: CASSLSTEGSPLHF. Here the CDR3 DNA reads TGTGCCAGCAGTTTAAGCACGGAGGGGTCACCCCTCCACTTT.

The chain employs TRBV20-1 and TRBJ1-1, with 9 bases that match TRBD1. The CDR3 loop spans 14 amino acids. Germline trimming cut 3 bases from V and 5 bases from J; bases unmatched to any gene: 7. Germline CDR1 reads DFQATT; CDR2 reads SNEGSKA (reference sequence). CDR3 protein: CSASLNRGLTEAFF. As DNA, the CDR3 is TGCAGTGCTAGTTTGAACAGGGGGCTAACTGAAGCTTTCTTT.

This clone was seen only a few times. The genes are TRBV6-6 and TRBJ1-5, with TRBD1 matching 10 bases. This CDR3 has 17 amino acids. The V gene's germline CDR1 is MNHNY and CDR2 SVGAGI (reference sequence). V was pared by 5 bases and J by 3 bases, with 10 bases of the junction left unmatched. The CDR3, as DNA: TGTGCCAGCAGTCCCCGAGGACAGGGGGTTTCCAATCAGCCCCAGCATTTT. This codes for CASSPRGQGVSNQPQHF.

This chain connects TRBV5-4 to TRBJ2-1; 7 positions match TRBD1. This CDR3 spans 16 amino acids. V lost 4 bases to trimming and J lost 6 bases; unmatched junction nucleotides: 13. Germline V gene data show CDR1 as SGHNT and CDR2 as YYREEE (reference sequence). CDR3 bases: TGTGCCAGCAGCCCCCCGACCGGGACAGATATCAATGAGCAGTTCTTC. This translates into CASSPPTGTDINEQFF.

Note on this clone: Distinct nucleotide sequences in the sample also encode this CDR3. The V and J genes are TRBV30 and TRBJ2-7, with D tentatively TRBD2 (6 bases). Trimming left V 5 bases short and J 0 bases short, with 8 bases between. Looked up from germline, CDR1 is GTSNPN and CDR2 is SVGIG (reference sequence). The CDR3 has 12 amino acids. The CDR3 nucleotides are TGTGCCTGGGACGGGAGCTCCTACGAGCAGTACTTC. This sequence encodes CAWDGSSYEQYF. The full variable domain, rest sourced from reference TRBV30 and TRBJ2-7, is SQTIHQWPATLVQPVGSPLSLECTVEGTSNPNLYWYRQAAGRGLQLLFYSVGIGQISSEVPQNLSASRPQDRQFILSSKKLLLSDSGFYLCAWDGSSYEQYFGPGTRLTVT.